The rows below give T cell receptor beta chains drawn from one sample of a study of blood T cell repertoires in COVID-19. Profiling relied on immunoSEQ multiplex PCR, and the TCRdb table lists in-frame clones only, not all of them. The sample has 200,000 to 300,000 clones; 75% to 90% are singletons. The sample consisted of peripheral blood. These receptors were obtained from a human donor in a cohort sampled during active COVID-19. CDR3s include the opening cysteine and the closing phenylalanine or tryptophan. D genes are given only for firm matches. Not every row has a clone size; where given, it reads once, few, many or a size class.

clone size	D gene	J gene	V gene	CDR3 DNA	CDR3 protein
NA	TRBD2	TRBJ2-5	TRBV4-3	TGCGCCAGCAGCCAAGATTCTAGCGGGGGCCTCCAAGAGACCCAGTACTTC	CASSQDSSGGLQETQYF
NA	TRBD2	TRBJ2-1	TRBV4-1	TGCGCCAGCAGCCAAAGAAAGCGGGAGGTATCCTACAATGAGCAGTTCTTC	CASSQRKREVSYNEQFF
NA	TRBD1	TRBJ1-2	TRBV19	TGTGCCAGTAGATCAGGGGGCGCGGGTCGTGGCTACACCTTC	CASRSGGAGRGYTF
NA	TRBD2	TRBJ2-1	TRBV2	TGTGCCAGCGCGACTAGCGGGAGTGGCGAGCAGTTCTTC	CASATSGSGEQFF
NA	TRBD1	TRBJ1-1	TRBV3-1/TRBV3-2	TGTGCCAGTACTTTGGGACAGCAACAAAACACTGAAGCTTTCTTT	CASTLGQQQNTEAFF
NA	NA	TRBJ1-1	TRBV2	TGTGCCAGCATCAGGGAAAGAGGAATGAACACTGAAGCTTTCTTT	CASIRERGMNTEAFF
NA	NA	TRBJ2-1	TRBV18	TGTGCCAGCTCACCTCCAGGGGAATTATACAATGAGCAGTTCTTC	CASSPPGELYNEQFF
NA	NA	TRBJ1-1	TRBV5-1	TGCGCCAGCAGCTTGTCCAGTTCCTTTGACACTGAAGCTTTCTTT	CASSLSSSFDTEAFF
NA	TRBD1	TRBJ1-5	TRBV4-1	TGCGCCAGCAGCCAAGATGGGACAGGGTCTCAGCCCCAGCATTTT	CASSQDGTGSQPQHF
NA	TRBD2	TRBJ2-4	TRBV3-1/TRBV3-2	TGTGCCAGCAGCCATGAACCGGGACTACGAGGGAACATTCAGTACTTC	CASSHEPGLRGNIQYF
NA	TRBD2	TRBJ2-1	TRBV29-1	TGCAGCGGAAAACTAGCGGGGTCCTACAATGAGCAGTTCTTC	CSGKLAGSYNEQFF
NA	TRBD2	TRBJ2-3	TRBV5-4	TGTGCCAGCAGCCGGGGACTAGCGGGCACCTGGGGCACAGATACGCAGTATTTT	CASSRGLAGTWGTDTQYF
NA	TRBD2	TRBJ2-3	TRBV3-1/TRBV3-2	TGTGCCAGCAGCCAAGATCTGACGGGAGGGCCTTCAGATACGCAGTATTTT	CASSQDLTGGPSDTQYF
NA	NA	TRBJ1-2	TRBV19	TGTGCCAGTAGTCCCCAAAGGGGCTATGGCTACACCTTC	CASSPQRGYGYTF
NA	TRBD2	TRBJ2-7	TRBV5-1	TGCGCCAGCAGCCCGGGACTAGCGGGCTACGAGCAGTACTTC	CASSPGLAGYEQYF
NA	NA	TRBJ2-4	TRBV6-4	TGTGCCAGCAGTCCTACGATTAGCACGGACATTCAGTACTTC	CASSPTISTDIQYF
NA	NA	TRBJ1-1	TRBV6-1	TGTGCCACTTGGACGGGGGGAGCTTTCTTT	CATWTGGAFF
once	NA	TRBJ2-5	TRBV5-4	TGTGCCAGCAGCTTGGGAGGAGTAGAGACCCAGTACTTC	CASSLGGVETQYF